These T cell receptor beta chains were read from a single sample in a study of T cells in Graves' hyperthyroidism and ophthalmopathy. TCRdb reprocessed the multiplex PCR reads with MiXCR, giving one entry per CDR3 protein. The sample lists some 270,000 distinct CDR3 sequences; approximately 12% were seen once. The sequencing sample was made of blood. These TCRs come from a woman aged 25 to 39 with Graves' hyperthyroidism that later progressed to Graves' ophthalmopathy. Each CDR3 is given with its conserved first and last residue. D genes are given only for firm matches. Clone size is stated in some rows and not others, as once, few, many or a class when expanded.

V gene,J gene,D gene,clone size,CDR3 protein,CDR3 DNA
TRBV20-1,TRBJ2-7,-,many,CSASQGMSGYEQYF,TGCAGTGCTAGCCAAGGGATGAGCGGGTACGAGCAGTACTTC
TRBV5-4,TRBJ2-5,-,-,CASSSVHEQETQYF,TGTGCCAGCAGTTCAGTTCACGAGCAAGAGACCCAGTACTTC
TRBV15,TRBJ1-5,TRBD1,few,CATSSRTGLEPQHF,TGTGCCACCAGCAGTAGGACAGGGTTGGAGCCCCAGCATTTT
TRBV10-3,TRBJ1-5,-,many,CAISDRLIIEHQPQHF,TGTGCCATCAGTGACCGACTCATCATCGAGCATCAGCCCCAGCATTTT
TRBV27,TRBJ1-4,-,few,CASAELGGLEKLFF,TGTGCCAGCGCTGAACTAGGAGGGCTCGAAAAACTGTTTTTT
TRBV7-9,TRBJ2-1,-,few,CASSDLTLGSYNEQFF,TGTGCCAGCAGCGACCTGACCCTCGGGTCTTACAATGAGCAGTTCTTC
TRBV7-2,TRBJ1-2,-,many,CASSLYPSQDSHGYTF,TGTGCCAGCAGCTTATACCCATCCCAGGACTCACATGGCTACACCTTC
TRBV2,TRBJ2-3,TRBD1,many,CASLLNRGADTQYF,TGTGCCAGCCTACTGAACAGGGGAGCAGATACGCAGTATTTT
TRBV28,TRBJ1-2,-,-,CASSFSGKHGYTF,TGTGCCAGCAGTTTCTCGGGAAAACATGGCTACACCTTC
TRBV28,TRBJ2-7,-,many,CASSFFQGAYEQYF,TGTGCCAGCAGTTTTTTCCAGGGTGCTTACGAGCAGTACTTC
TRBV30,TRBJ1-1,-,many,CAWMREPNTEAFF,TGTGCCTGGATGAGGGAACCTAACACTGAAGCTTTCTTT
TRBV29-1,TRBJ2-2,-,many,CSVLGNTGELFF,TGCAGCGTTTTAGGGAACACCGGGGAGCTGTTTTTT
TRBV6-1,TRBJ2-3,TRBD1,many,CASSHVTGGGQYF,TGTGCCAGCAGTCACGTTACAGGGGGCGGGCAGTATTTT
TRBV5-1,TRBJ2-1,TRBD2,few,CAGNAGGLYNEQFF,TGCGCCGGCAACGCGGGAGGCCTCTACAATGAGCAGTTCTTC
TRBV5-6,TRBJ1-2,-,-,CASSPALADIYGYTF,TGTGCCAGCAGCCCGGCTTTGGCGGACATCTATGGCTACACCTTC
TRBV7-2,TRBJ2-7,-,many,CASSLLGDEPYEQYF,TGTGCCAGCAGCTTACTTGGGGACGAACCCTACGAGCAGTACTTC
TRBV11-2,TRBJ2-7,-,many,CASSSGGPEQYF,TGTGCCAGCAGCTCCGGAGGTCCCGAGCAGTACTTC
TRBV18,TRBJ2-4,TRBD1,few,CASSLDRRKNIQYF,TGTGCCAGCTCCTTGGACAGGAGGAAAAACATTCAGTACTTC
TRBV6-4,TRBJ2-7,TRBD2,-,CASIGAGGRYEQYF,TGTGCCAGCATTGGAGCGGGAGGGCGCTACGAGCAGTACTTC
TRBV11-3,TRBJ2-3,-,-,CASSLGARSTDTQYF,TGTGCCAGCAGCTTAGGGGCCAGAAGCACAGATACGCAGTATTTT
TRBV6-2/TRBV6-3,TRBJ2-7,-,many,CASSILGGVEQYF,TGTGCCAGCAGTATACTCGGAGGGGTCGAGCAGTACTTC
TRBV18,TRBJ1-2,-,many,CASSEQDYGYTF,TGTGCCAGCTCAGAACAGGACTATGGCTACACCTTC
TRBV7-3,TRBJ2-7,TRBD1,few,CASSRTGDHEQYF,TGTGCCAGCAGCCGGACAGGGGACCACGAGCAGTACTTC
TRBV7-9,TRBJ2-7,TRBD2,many,CASSFTPGGNYEQYF,TGTGCCAGCAGCTTTACGCCGGGAGGGAACTACGAGCAGTACTTC
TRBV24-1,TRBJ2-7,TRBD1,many,CATSDNTQGTHEQYF,TGTGCCACCAGTGACAACACACAGGGGACCCACGAGCAGTACTTC
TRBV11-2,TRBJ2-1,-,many,CASSLILAGSNEQFF,TGTGCCAGCAGCTTAATCTTGGCGGGCAGTAATGAGCAGTTCTTC
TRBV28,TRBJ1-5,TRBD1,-,CASSRDSNQNQPQHF,TGTGCCAGCTCACGGGACAGTAATCAGAATCAGCCCCAGCATTTT
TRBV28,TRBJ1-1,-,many,CASSFGGMGTEAFF,TGTGCCAGCAGTTTTGGAGGGATGGGGACTGAAGCTTTCTTT
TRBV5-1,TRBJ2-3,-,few,CASSQGDSRHTDTQYF,TGCGCCAGCAGCCAAGGGGACTCCCGACACACAGATACGCAGTATTTT
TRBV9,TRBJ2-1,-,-,CASSEPERKQKSYNEQFF,TGTGCCAGCAGCGAGCCCGAGCGCAAGCAGAAAAGCTACAATGAGCAGTTCTTC
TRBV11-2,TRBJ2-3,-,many,CASRWTGGETDTQYF,TGTGCCAGCAGATGGACGGGGGGCGAAACAGATACGCAGTATTTT
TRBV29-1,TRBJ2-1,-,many,CSVEDRVGLAKQFF,TGCAGCGTTGAAGATCGGGTGGGGCTAGCTAAGCAGTTCTTC
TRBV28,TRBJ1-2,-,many,CASSQQGVGYTF,TGTGCCAGCAGTCAACAGGGAGTTGGCTACACCTTC
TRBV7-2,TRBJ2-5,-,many,CASSWGGETQYF,TGTGCCAGCAGCTGGGGCGGGGAGACCCAGTACTTC
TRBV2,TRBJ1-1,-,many,CASSEVETTEAFF,TGTGCCAGCAGTGAGGTGGAGACCACTGAAGCTTTCTTT
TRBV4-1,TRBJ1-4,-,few,CASSQVVGEKLFF,TGCGCCAGCAGCCAAGTTGTGGGTGAAAAACTGTTTTTT
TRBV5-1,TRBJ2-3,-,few,CASSLSAGDFTDTQYF,TGCGCCAGCAGCTTGTCGGCAGGGGATTTCACAGATACGCAGTATTTT
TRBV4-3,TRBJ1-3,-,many,CASSQDRQLSGNTIYF,TGCGCCAGCAGCCAAGATAGGCAGCTCTCTGGAAACACCATATATTTT
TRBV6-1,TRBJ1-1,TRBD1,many,CASSRTGTMNTEAFF,TGTGCCAGCAGTCGGACAGGGACCATGAACACTGAAGCTTTCTTT
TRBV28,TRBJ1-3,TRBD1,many,CASSLYHGTAISGNTIYF,TGTGCCAGCAGTTTATACCACGGGACAGCGATCTCTGGAAACACCATATATTTT
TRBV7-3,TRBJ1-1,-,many,CASSLKGGTEAFF,TGTGCCAGCAGCTTAAAAGGGGGCACTGAAGCTTTCTTT
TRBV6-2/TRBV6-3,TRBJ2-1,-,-,CASSYAPRTGSYNEQFF,TGTGCCAGCAGTTACGCTCCCCGGACTGGCAGCTACAATGAGCAGTTCTTC
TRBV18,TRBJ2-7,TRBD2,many,CASSVSAGGYHEQYF,TGTGCCAGCTCTGTATCAGCGGGAGGGTACCACGAGCAGTACTTC
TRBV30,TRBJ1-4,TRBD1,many,CAWSVQWTGLEKLFF,TGTGCCTGGAGTGTGCAATGGACAGGGCTCGAAAAACTGTTTTTT
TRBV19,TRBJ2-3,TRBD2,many,CASSTPGTRPDTQYF,TGTGCCAGTAGTACTCCCGGGACTAGACCAGATACGCAGTATTTT
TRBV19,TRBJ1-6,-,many,CASTLDGPNSPLHF,TGTGCCAGTACCCTGGACGGGCCAAATTCACCCCTCCACTTT
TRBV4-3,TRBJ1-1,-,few,CASSQSPGRFF,TGCGCCAGCAGCCAAAGCCCGGGACGGTTCTTT
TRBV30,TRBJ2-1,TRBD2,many,CAWRIRAGGLSEQFF,TGTGCCTGGAGAATTAGAGCGGGAGGGCTTAGTGAGCAGTTCTTC
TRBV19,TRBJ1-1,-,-,CASSIAPSGEAFF,TGTGCCAGTAGTATAGCCCCTTCTGGGGAAGCTTTCTTT
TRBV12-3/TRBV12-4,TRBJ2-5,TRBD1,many,CASSFGTGGSYLETQYF,TGTGCCAGCAGTTTCGGGACAGGGGGCAGTTATTTAGAGACCCAGTACTTC
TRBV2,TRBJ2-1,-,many,CATEGPGHNEQFF,TGTGCCACCGAGGGTCCAGGGCACAATGAGCAGTTCTTC
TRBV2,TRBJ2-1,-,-,CASSERQVAYNEQFF,TGTGCCAGCAGTGAGAGGCAGGTGGCCTACAATGAGCAGTTCTTC
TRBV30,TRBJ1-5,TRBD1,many,CAWSGQGGRQPQHF,TGTGCCTGGAGCGGACAGGGAGGTAGACAGCCCCAGCATTTT
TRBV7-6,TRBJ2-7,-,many,CASSLSEGSYEQYF,TGTGCCAGCAGCTTAAGCGAGGGTTCCTACGAGCAGTACTTC
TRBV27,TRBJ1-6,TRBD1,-,CASRDSSRTGDNSPLHF,TGTGCCAGCAGAGACTCCTCCAGGACAGGGGATAATTCACCCCTCCACTTT
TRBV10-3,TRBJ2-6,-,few,CAISKGTSQGPGGANVLTF,TGTGCCATCAGTAAGGGTACCTCACAGGGTCCGGGCGGGGCCAACGTCCTGACTTTC
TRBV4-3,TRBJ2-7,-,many,CASSQERFREQYF,TGCGCCAGCAGCCAAGAACGATTTCGCGAGCAGTACTTC
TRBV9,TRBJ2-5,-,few,CASSGGVGQAETQYF,TGTGCCAGCAGCGGGGGAGTGGGGCAGGCAGAGACCCAGTACTTC
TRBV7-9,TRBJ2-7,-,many,CASSLGTGRLEQYF,TGTGCCAGCAGCTTAGGAACAGGACGATTGGAGCAGTACTTC